These 20 T cell receptor beta chains originate from one sample sequenced in a study of early T cells in non-severe SARS-CoV-2 infection. TCRdb used MiXCR to reprocess the 5' RACE reads, holding one entry per CDR3 protein. Altogether approximately 50,000 distinct CDR3 sequences are present, approximately 7.6% being singletons, with the ten largest covering 3.5% to 4.5%. Sequencing was carried out using whole blood. The source of these receptors is an adult who was a healthcare worker with PCR-confirmed SARS-CoV-2 infection or an uninfected control (not recorded which).

This clonotype showed up just a few times. The chain carries TRBV7-6 and TRBJ1-1; TRBD1 matches at 7 bases. The V segment lost 5 bases and the J segment 10 bases; nucleotides outside the gene matches: 7. Germline V lookup: CDR1 SGHVS, CDR2 FNYEAQ. This CDR3 has 12 amino acids. The chain's CDR3 is CASSNGQAAAFF. The CDR3 nucleotides read TGTGCCAGCAGCAACGGACAGGCTGCAGCTTTCTTT.

The table lists this clonotype with a few counts. CDR3 amino acids: CSAARQNTEAFF. The CDR3 bases are TGCAGTGCTGCCCGACAAAACACTGAAGCTTTCTTT. The V call is TRBV20-1, the J call TRBJ1-1; D not certain. V was clipped by 5 bases and J by 2 bases, with 9 bases between them. In germline, CDR1 is DFQATT, CDR2 SNEGSKA (reference sequence). This CDR3 contains 12 residues.

The table lists this clonotype with a few counts. The chain has TRBV10-3 and TRBJ2-1; 13 nucleotides agree with TRBD2. CDR1 is ENHRY and CDR2 is SYGVKD in the germline V gene. V gave up 4 bases and J gave up 1 base; unmatched junction bases: 4. The CDR3 extends over 17 amino acids. CDR3 nucleotide sequence: TGTGCCATCAGTGCCCGGACTAGCGGGGGTTCCTACAATGAGCAGTTCTTC. This sequence encodes CAISARTSGGSYNEQFF.

This clonotype was detected a few times. The V call is TRBV28, the J call TRBJ2-4; 9 nucleotides line up with TRBD1. V shed 6 bases, J shed 8 bases, and the junction held 11 bases outside the gene matches. CDR3 size: 15 residues. In germline, CDR1 is MDHEN, CDR2 SYDVKM. The CDR3, as DNA: TGTGCCAGCAGCAGGGACAGGGTGCAAACGGACATTCAGTACTTC. Amino acid sequence: CASSRDRVQTDIQYF.

This clonotype was observed many times. The rearrangement links TRBV9 to TRBJ2-7; D uncertain. This CDR3 comprises 12 residues. Trimming shortened V by 3 bases and J by 0 bases, and 4 bases separated the two germline ends. From germline, CDR1 is SGDLS and CDR2 YYNGEE. CDR3 nucleotides: TGTGCCAGCAGCGGGAGCTCCTACGAGCAGTACTTC. Its translation is CASSGSSYEQYF.

The chain employs TRBV27 and TRBJ2-7; 9 bases agree with TRBD1. This CDR3 spans 14 amino acids. The V gene end was trimmed by 4 bases and the J gene end by 0 bases; junction bases not matched to a gene: 1. The germline V gene encodes CDR1 MNHEY and CDR2 SMNVEV (reference sequence). The CDR3 sequence is CASSWDRDSYEQYF. The CDR3 bases are TGTGCCAGCAGTTGGGACAGGGACTCCTACGAGCAGTACTTC.

The table lists this clonotype with a few counts. Its ends do not fully match the called genes, so a read error is possible. The chain recombines TRBV7-2 with TRBJ2-1; tentatively, D is TRBD2 (6 bases). Germline CDR1 reads SGHTA; CDR2 reads FQGNSA. The length of the CDR3 is 12 residues. DNA for the CDR3: TGTGCCAGCAGCTTATATTCGACTAGAATGGTCTTC. Protein: CASSLYSTRMVF.

The rearrangement uses TRBV7-2 and TRBJ2-3; the D gene is possibly TRBD2 (6 bases). CDR1 and CDR2 (germline): SGHTA, FQGNSA. Deletions cut 2 bases from V and 5 bases from J, with 17 bases between. This CDR3 has 16 residues. CDR3 sequence: CASSLFSSVEGDTQYF. The CDR3 DNA sequence: TGTGCCAGCAGCTTATTCTCCAGCGTGGAGGGAGATACGCAGTATTTT.

This clonotype was found a few times. The rearrangement joins TRBV7-8 to TRBJ2-7; D gene ambiguous. The CDR3 runs to 15 residues. From germline, CDR1 is SGHVS and CDR2 FQNEAQ. V lost 7 bases and J lost 0, with 16 bases in between. Here the CDR3 reads CASNTRGGRSYEQYF. The CDR3 bases are TGTGCCAGCAACACACGTGGCGGTCGCTCCTACGAGCAGTACTTC.

The chain combines TRBV14 with TRBJ2-2, with 8 nucleotides matching TRBD1. V lost 2 bases to trimming and J lost 4 bases; unmatched junction nucleotides: 9. Germline V lookup: CDR1 SGHDN, CDR2 FVKESK. This CDR3 has 17 residues. CDR3 nucleotide sequence: TGTGCCAGCAGCCAACATCCGGGACAGGTTAGCACCGGGGAGCTGTTTTTT. Translation gives CASSQHPGQVSTGELFF.

This clonotype was detected many times. The rearrangement uses TRBV7-8 and TRBJ2-1; D remains unclear. There are 13 residues in the CDR3. The germline CDR1 and CDR2 sequences are SGHVS and FQNEAQ. With 2 bases removed from V and 4 bases from J, the gap between germline ends came to 6 bases. Here the CDR3 reads CASSLSTYNEQFF. The CDR3, as DNA: TGTGCCAGCAGCTTATCTACTTACAATGAGCAGTTCTTC.

There are a few counts of this clonotype. The chain joins TRBV4-1 to TRBJ1-1; D is perhaps TRBD1 (5 bases). Germline CDR1 and CDR2: MGHRA and YSYEKL. The V gene lost 5 bases and the J gene lost 4 bases, with 14 bases spanning the gap. The CDR3 consists of 14 residues. This CDR3 is CASSGGPIGTEAFF. DNA of the CDR3: TGCGCCAGCAGCGGGGGACCGATTGGCACTGAAGCTTTCTTT.

The rearrangement joins TRBV2 to TRBJ2-5; no definite D call. This CDR3 spans 13 amino acids. V dropped 4 bases and J dropped 2 bases, with 8 bases sitting between them. Germline V gene sequence: CDR1 SNHLY, CDR2 FYNNEI. The CDR3: CASSVQLQETQYF. The CDR3 nucleotides are TGTGCCAGCAGTGTCCAACTTCAAGAGACCCAGTACTTC. Looking up the rest from reference TRBV2 and TRBJ2-5 gives the full variable domain: EPEVTQTPSHQVTQMGQEVILRCVPISNHLYFYWYRQILGQKVEFLVSFYNNEISEKSEIFDDQFSVERPDGSNFTLKIRSTKLEDSAMYFCASSVQLQETQYFGPGTRLLVL.

The sample holds many counts of this clonotype. This chain connects TRBV12-3 or TRBV12-4 to TRBJ1-4; no clear D gene. With 2 bases removed from V and 0 bases from J, the gap between germline ends came to 4 bases. This CDR3 region has 14 residues. The CDR3 region is CASSLQATNEKLFF. CDR3 nucleotides: TGTGCCAGCAGTTTACAGGCAACTAATGAAAAACTGTTTTTT.

This clonotype was counted a few times. V usage is TRBV6-1 and J usage is TRBJ2-7; 9 bases agree with TRBD2. The length of the CDR3 is 15 residues. J lost 2 bases, V lost 2 bases, and 4 bases had no gene match. CDR1 and CDR2 from the germline V gene are MNHNS and SASEGT. DNA of the CDR3: TGTGCCAGCAGTGAAAGCATAGCGGGGGCCTACGAGCAGTACTTC. Encoded protein: CASSESIAGAYEQYF.

This chain links TRBV12-3 or TRBV12-4 with TRBJ2-1, with 11 bases aligning to TRBD2. The V and J ends lost 5 bases and 6 bases, in that order; junction bases with no gene match: 6. The CDR3 length is 15 residues. The CDR3: CASSPLAGVGNEQFF. In nucleotides, the CDR3 is TGTGCCAGCAGTCCACTAGCGGGAGTTGGCAATGAGCAGTTCTTC.

This clonotype was found a few times. The rearrangement joins TRBV3-1 to TRBJ2-7; D may match TRBD1 or TRBD2 (5 bases each). The germline CDR1 and CDR2 sequences are LGHDT and YNNKEL (reference sequence). Trimming shortened V by 7 bases and J by 5 bases, and 15 bases separated the two germline ends. The CDR3 extends over 13 amino acids. The CDR3 DNA reads TGTGCCAGCACCCCGAGGGGAGAAAACGAGCAGTACTTC. Its protein product is CASTPRGENEQYF.

The chain is built from TRBV12-3 or TRBV12-4 and TRBJ2-3; 10 nucleotides agree with TRBD1. The V gene end was trimmed by 6 bases and the J gene end by 3 bases; junction bases not matched to a gene: 12. The CDR3 contains 17 residues. The DNA for the CDR3 is TGTGCCAGCAGCCCTACTCGGGACAGGGGCGGGACAGATACGCAGTATTTT. Translated: CASSPTRDRGGTDTQYF.

This clonotype was counted between two and nine times. The chain links TRBV18 to TRBJ2-2, with 8 bases lining up with TRBD1. This CDR3 region has 17 residues. Germline lookup yields CDR1 KGHSH and CDR2 LQKENI. V shed 1 base, J shed 1 base, and the junction held 5 bases outside the gene matches. The CDR3 coding sequence is TGTGCCAGCTCACCACAGAGGGGACAGGAGAACACCGGGGAGCTGTTTTTT. Encoded protein: CASSPQRGQENTGELFF.

V usage is TRBV5-1 and J usage is TRBJ2-7; weak D call: TRBD2 (5 bases). Germline V gene data show CDR1 as SGHRS and CDR2 as YFSETQ. This CDR3 is 13 amino acids long. Trimming took 1 base from V and 3 from J, leaving 8 bases between them. CDR3 nucleotide sequence: TGCGCCAGCAGCTTGCGAGCGGACTACGAGCAGTACTTC. Protein product: CASSLRADYEQYF.